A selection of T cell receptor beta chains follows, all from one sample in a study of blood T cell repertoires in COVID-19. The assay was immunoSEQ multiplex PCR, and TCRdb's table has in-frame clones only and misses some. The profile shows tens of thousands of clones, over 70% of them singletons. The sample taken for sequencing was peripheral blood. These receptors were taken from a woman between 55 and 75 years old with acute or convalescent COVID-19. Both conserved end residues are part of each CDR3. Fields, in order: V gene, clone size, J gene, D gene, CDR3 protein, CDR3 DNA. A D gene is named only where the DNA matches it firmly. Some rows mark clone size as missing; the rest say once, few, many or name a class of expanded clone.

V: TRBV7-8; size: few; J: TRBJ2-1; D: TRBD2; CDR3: CASSARLAGAPSSYNEQFF; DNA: TGTGCCAGCAGCGCTAGACTAGCGGGGGCGCCTAGCTCCTACAATGAGCAGTTCTTC
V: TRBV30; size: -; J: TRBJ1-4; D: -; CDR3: CAWSVQGTNEKLFF; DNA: TGTGCCTGGAGTGTACAGGGAACTAATGAAAAACTGTTTTTT
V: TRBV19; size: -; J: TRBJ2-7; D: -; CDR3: CASSIAGRGYEQYF; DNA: TGTGCCAGTAGTATTGCCGGCAGGGGCTACGAGCAGTACTTC
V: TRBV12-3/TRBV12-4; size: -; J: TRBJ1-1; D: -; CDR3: CASAPGFAEAFF; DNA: TGTGCCAGCGCCCCAGGTTTCGCTGAAGCTTTCTTT
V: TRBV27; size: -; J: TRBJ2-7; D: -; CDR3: CASSNLQGLEQYF; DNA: TGTGCCAGCAGTAACCTCCAGGGGCTCGAGCAGTACTTC
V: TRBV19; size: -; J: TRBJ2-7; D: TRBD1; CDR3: CASSPGTGGHYEQYF; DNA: TGTGCCAGTAGTCCCGGGACAGGGGGCCACTACGAGCAGTACTTC
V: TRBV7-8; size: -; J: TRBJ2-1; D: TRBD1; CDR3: CASSLGQAEQFF; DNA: TGTGCCAGCAGCCTGGGACAGGCCGAGCAGTTCTTC
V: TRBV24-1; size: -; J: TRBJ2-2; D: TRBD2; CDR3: CATSDLERGPYTGELFF; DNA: TGTGCCACCAGTGATTTGGAGCGGGGGCCCTACACCGGGGAGCTGTTTTTT
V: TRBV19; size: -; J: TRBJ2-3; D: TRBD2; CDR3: CASSIGGGPDTQYF; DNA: TGTGCCAGTAGTATCGGGGGGGGGCCAGATACGCAGTATTTT
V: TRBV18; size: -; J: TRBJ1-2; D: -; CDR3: CASSLDTYGYTF; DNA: TGTGCCAGCTCACTCGACACCTATGGCTACACCTTC
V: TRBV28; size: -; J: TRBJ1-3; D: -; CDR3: CASSTGSSGNTIYF; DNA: TGTGCCAGCTCTACTGGGAGCTCTGGAAACACCATATATTTT
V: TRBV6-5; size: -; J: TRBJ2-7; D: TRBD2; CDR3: CASSLAGRDYEQYF; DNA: TGTGCCAGCAGTTTAGCGGGGCGGGACTACGAGCAGTACTTC
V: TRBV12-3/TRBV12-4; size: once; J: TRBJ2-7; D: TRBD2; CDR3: CASTNGGGYEQYF; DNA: TGTGCCAGCACCAACGGCGGGGGGTACGAGCAGTACTTC
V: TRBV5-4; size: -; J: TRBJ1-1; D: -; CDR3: CASSLLEAPEAFF; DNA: TGTGCCAGCAGCTTGTTAGAAGCCCCTGAAGCTTTCTTT
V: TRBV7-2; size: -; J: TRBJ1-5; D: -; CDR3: CASSYRVGSNQPQHF; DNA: TGTGCCAGCAGCTACAGGGTGGGAAGCAATCAGCCCCAGCATTTT
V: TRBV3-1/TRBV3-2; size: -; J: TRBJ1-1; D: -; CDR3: CASSQEGQLNTEAFF; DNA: TGTGCCAGCAGCCAAGAAGGACAGTTGAACACTGAAGCTTTCTTT
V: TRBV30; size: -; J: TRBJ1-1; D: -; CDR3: CAWAPTVSETEAFF; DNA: TGTGCCTGGGCCCCCACAGTTAGTGAAACTGAAGCTTTCTTT
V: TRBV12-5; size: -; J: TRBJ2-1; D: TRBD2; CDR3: CASGLVLAGVFNEQFF; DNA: TGTGCTAGTGGTTTGGTTTTGGCGGGGGTCTTCAATGAGCAGTTCTTC
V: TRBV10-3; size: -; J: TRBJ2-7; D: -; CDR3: CAISESTTGRHEQYF; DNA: TGTGCCATCAGTGAGTCAACGACGGGGAGGCACGAGCAGTACTTC
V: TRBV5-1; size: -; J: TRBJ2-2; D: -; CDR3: CASSLNRDTTPLNTGELFF; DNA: TGCGCCAGCAGCCTCAACCGGGACACTACCCCCCTGAACACCGGGGAGCTGTTTTTT
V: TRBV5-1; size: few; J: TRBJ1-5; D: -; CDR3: CASSLTGNSNQPQHF; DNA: TGCGCCAGCAGCTTGACAGGAAATAGCAATCAGCCCCAGCATTTT
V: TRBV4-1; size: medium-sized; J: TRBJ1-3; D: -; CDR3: CASSQESRAGNTIYF; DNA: TGCGCCAGCAGCCAAGAGTCCCGGGCTGGAAACACCATATATTTT
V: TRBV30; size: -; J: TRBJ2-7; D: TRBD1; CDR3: CAWSPPGQGYEQYF; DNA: TGTGCCTGGAGTCCGCCGGGACAGGGTTACGAGCAGTACTTC
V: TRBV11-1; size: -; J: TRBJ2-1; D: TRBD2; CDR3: CASSFGTSGEGEQFF; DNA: TGTGCCAGCAGCTTTGGGACTAGCGGGGAAGGTGAGCAGTTCTTC
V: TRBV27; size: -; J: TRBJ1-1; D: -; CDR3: CASSLVDGTEAFF; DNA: TGTGCCAGCAGTTTAGTCGACGGGACTGAAGCTTTCTTT
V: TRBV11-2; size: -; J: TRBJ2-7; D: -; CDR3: CASSWGVGEQYF; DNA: TGTGCCAGCAGCTGGGGGGTGGGTGAGCAGTACTTC
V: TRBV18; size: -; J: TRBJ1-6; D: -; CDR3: CASSPRDRQVINSPLHF; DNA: TGTGCCAGCTCACCACGGGATAGACAGGTGATCAATTCACCCCTCCACTTT
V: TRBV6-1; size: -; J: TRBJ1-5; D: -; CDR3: CASSDLDNRHQPQHF; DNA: TGTGCCAGCAGTGATTTGGACAACCGGCATCAGCCCCAGCATTTT
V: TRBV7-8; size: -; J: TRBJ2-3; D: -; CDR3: CASSPLEGVVDTQYF; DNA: TGTGCCAGCAGCCCCCTCGAGGGGGTTGTAGATACGCAGTATTTT
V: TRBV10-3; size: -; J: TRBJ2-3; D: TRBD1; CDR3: CAISEPDRGRDTQYF; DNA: TGTGCCATCAGTGAACCTGACAGGGGTAGAGATACGCAGTATTTT
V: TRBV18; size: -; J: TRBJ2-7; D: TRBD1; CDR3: CASSPGAAGGSQVYEQYF; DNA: TGTGCCAGCTCACCAGGGGCAGCAGGGGGTTCGCAGGTCTACGAGCAGTACTTC
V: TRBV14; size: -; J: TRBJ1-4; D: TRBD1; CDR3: CASSHRGQGKEEKLFF; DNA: TGTGCCAGCAGCCACCGGGGACAGGGTAAAGAGGAAAAACTGTTTTTT
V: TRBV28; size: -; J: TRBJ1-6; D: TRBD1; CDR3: CASSMTGINSPLHF; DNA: TGTGCCAGCAGTATGACAGGGATCAATTCACCCCTCCACTTT
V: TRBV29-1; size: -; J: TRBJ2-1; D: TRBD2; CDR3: CSVESGGYNEQFF; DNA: TGCAGCGTTGAAAGCGGGGGCTACAATGAGCAGTTCTTC
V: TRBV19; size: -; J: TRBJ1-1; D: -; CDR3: CASRRNTEAFF; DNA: TGTGCCAGTAGGAGGAACACTGAAGCTTTCTTT
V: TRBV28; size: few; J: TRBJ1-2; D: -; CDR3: CASSSAGSEYGYTF; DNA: TGTGCCAGCAGTTCGGCCGGGTCTGAATATGGCTACACCTTC
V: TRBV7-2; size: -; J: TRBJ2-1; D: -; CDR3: CASSLTRPGNNEQFF; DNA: TGTGCCAGCAGTTTAACCAGACCGGGGAACAATGAGCAGTTCTTC
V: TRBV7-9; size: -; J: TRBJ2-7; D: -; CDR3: CASRDDGGGEQYF; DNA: TGTGCCAGCAGGGACGATGGGGGCGGCGAGCAGTACTTC
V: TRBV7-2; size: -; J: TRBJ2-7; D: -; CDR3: CASSLAPGFYEQYF; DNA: TGTGCCAGCAGCTTAGCGCCCGGGTTCTACGAGCAGTACTTC
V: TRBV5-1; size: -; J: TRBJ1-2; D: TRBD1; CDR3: CASTTGRDSYGYTF; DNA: TGCGCCAGCACAACCGGCAGGGACAGTTACGGCTACACCTTC
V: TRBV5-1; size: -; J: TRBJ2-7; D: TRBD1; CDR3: CASSWGQQYEQYF; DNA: TGCGCCAGCAGCTGGGGACAGCAATACGAGCAGTACTTC
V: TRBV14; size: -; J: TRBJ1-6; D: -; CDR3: CASSQVQGSPLHF; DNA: TGTGCCAGCAGCCAAGTGCAGGGTTCACCCCTCCACTTT
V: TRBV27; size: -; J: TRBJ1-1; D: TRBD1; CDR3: CASSRHRGLLNTEAFF; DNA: TGTGCCAGCAGCCGCCACAGGGGCTTACTTAACACTGAAGCTTTCTTT
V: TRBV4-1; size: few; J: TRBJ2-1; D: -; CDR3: CASSPLGRLEDNEQFF; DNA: TGCGCCAGCAGCCCCCTGGGGCGCCTTGAGGACAATGAGCAGTTCTTC
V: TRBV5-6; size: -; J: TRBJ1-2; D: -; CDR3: CASSLRGGTYGYTF; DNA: TGTGCCAGCAGCCTTCGGGGGGGAACCTATGGCTACACCTTC
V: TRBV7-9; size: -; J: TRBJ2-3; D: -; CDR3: CASSLESPDRDTQYF; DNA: TGTGCCAGCAGCTTAGAGAGCCCCGATCGAGATACGCAGTATTTT
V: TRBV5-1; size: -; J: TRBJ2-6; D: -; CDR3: CASCLGWGHGVSGANVLTF; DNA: TGCGCCAGCTGCTTGGGTTGGGGGCATGGGGTTTCTGGGGCCAACGTCCTGACTTTC
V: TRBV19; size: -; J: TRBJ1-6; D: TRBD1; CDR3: CASTDRGNDSPLHF; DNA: TGTGCCAGTACCGACAGGGGAAATGATTCACCCCTCCACTTT
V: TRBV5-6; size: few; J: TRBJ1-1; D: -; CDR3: CASSSYSTEAFF; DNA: TGTGCCAGCAGCTCTTACAGCACTGAAGCTTTCTTT